The T cell receptor beta chain under discussion was sequenced for a study of cytomegalovirus exposure and HLA in healthy donors. The ends were cut back, 9 bases at V and 7 bases at J, with 22 bases in the middle. The CDR3 has 15 amino acids. CDR1 KGHSH and CDR2 LQKENI come from the germline V gene. To note about this clone: Its target is not known.

Findings and caveats of the study: Certain indistinguishable V segments, among them TRBV6-2 and TRBV6-3, were excluded.

60 Vbeta and 13 Jbeta primers were used in PCR. Profiled with immunoSEQ multiplex PCR; TCRdb holds only in-frame clones, not every one. The ten most abundant clones cover approximately 13% of a sample with about 72,000 clones. Material: PBMCs. The source of this sequence is a man in his forties or fifties in good health and CMV-seropositive. The chain carries TRBV18 and TRBJ2-1; possible D gene TRBD2, 7 bases. The CDR3 protein is CASSVGGGRSNEQFF. In nucleotides, the CDR3 is TGTGCCAGTTCAGTCGGCGGGGGCCGTTCTAATGAGCAGTTCTTC.